These 30 T cell receptor beta chains were all obtained from the same sample, sequenced in a study of shared clonotypes between healthy human individuals. Assay: immunoSEQ multiplex PCR; the TCRdb copy retains only in-frame clones and omits some. The sample yields 90,000 to 150,000 clones, under 70% seen once. Sequencing was carried out using memory CD8+ T cells sorted from blood. Subset noted: CD45RO+ cells pooled with CCR7-negative TemRA cells. The source of these receptors is a young woman in good health.

The rearrangement uses TRBV25-1 and TRBJ2-3; the match to TRBD2 covers 8 bases. With V trimmed by 7 bases and J by 5 bases, 11 bases remained unmatched. The CDR3 is made up of 15 amino acids. The V gene's germline CDR1 is MGHDK and CDR2 SYGVNS. CDR3 amino acids: CASMSPGGLEDTQYF. As DNA, the CDR3 is TGTGCCAGCATGTCGCCGGGAGGGCTAGAAGATACGCAGTATTTT. The complete variable domain, with remaining parts taken from reference TRBV25-1 and TRBJ2-3, reads EADIYQTPRYLVIGTGKKITLECSQTMGHDKMYWYQQDPGMELHLIHYSYGVNSTEKGDLSSESTVSRIRTEHFPLTLESARPSHTSQYLCASMSPGGLEDTQYFGPGTRLTVL.

This rearrangement joins TRBV6-6 to TRBJ2-1, with D tentatively TRBD1 (5 bases). In germline, CDR1 is MNHNY, CDR2 SVGAGI (reference sequence). The V end was cut by 5 bases, the J end by 0 bases, with 11 bases between. This CDR3 spans 15 amino acids. The CDR3: CASSQGRGSYNEQFF. The CDR3 DNA sequence: TGTGCCAGCAGTCAAGGAAGGGGCTCCTACAATGAGCAGTTCTTC.

The V gene is TRBV4-1, the J gene TRBJ2-7; possibly TRBD2 for D (5 bases). Germline values: CDR1 MGHRA, CDR2 YSYEKL. CDR3 length equals 13 residues. V was trimmed by 3 bases and J by 3 bases, leaving 9 bases between them. The CDR3 DNA follows: TGCGCCAGCAGCCATCCCGGGGTCTACGAGCAGTACTTC. This sequence encodes CASSHPGVYEQYF.

This chain links TRBV7-2 with TRBJ2-7, with D unresolved. V was clipped by 0 bases and J by 0 bases, with 9 bases between them. The CDR3 has 15 residues. CDR1 and CDR2 (germline): SGHTA, FQGNSA. CDR3 residues: CASSLAGGSSYEQYF. CDR3 in DNA: TGTGCCAGCAGCTTAGCCGGCGGAAGCTCCTACGAGCAGTACTTC.

The rearrangement joins TRBV7-9 to TRBJ2-7, with D perhaps TRBD2 (5 bases). Germline V gene sequence: CDR1 SEHNR, CDR2 FQNEAQ (reference sequence). This CDR3 comprises 13 residues. V shed 1 base and J shed 3 bases, with 7 bases lying between them. In nucleotides, the CDR3 is TGTGCCAGCAGCTTAGGGACTTTCTACGAGCAGTACTTC. Its protein is CASSLGTFYEQYF.

The chain links TRBV9 to TRBJ1-2; D might be TRBD1 (6 bases). The CDR3 totals 15 residues. The germline gives CDR1 SGDLS, CDR2 YYNGEE. V lost 0 bases and J lost 4, with 13 bases in between. CDR3 amino acids: CASSVGRGPVYGYTF. The CDR3 DNA follows: TGTGCCAGCAGCGTAGGTCGGGGGCCTGTCTATGGCTACACCTTC. Supplemented by reference TRBV9 and TRBJ1-2, the full variable domain reads DSGVTQTPKHLITATGQRVTLRCSPRSGDLSVYWYQQSLDQGLQFLIQYYNGEERAKGNILERFSAQQFPDLHSELNLSSLELGDSALYFCASSVGRGPVYGYTFGSGTRLTVV.

The V gene is TRBV11-2, the J gene TRBJ2-1; 8 bases match TRBD2. From germline, CDR1 is SGHAT and CDR2 FQNNGV. With V trimmed by 4 bases and J by 1 base, 6 bases remained unmatched. The CDR3 sequence is 16 residues long. The CDR3 sequence: CASSSQGLESYNEQFF. CDR3 nucleotides: TGTGCCAGCAGCTCCCAGGGACTAGAGTCCTACAATGAGCAGTTCTTC.

The chain uses TRBV13 and TRBJ1-4; 11 bases agree with TRBD1. V was clipped by 5 bases and J by 8 bases; unmatched bases: 7. The CDR3 is 15 amino acids. Germline CDR1 PRHDT, CDR2 FYEKMQ (reference sequence). The CDR3 sequence: CASSPPGTGGEKLFF. The CDR3 DNA follows: TGTGCCAGCAGCCCCCCCGGGACAGGGGGAGAAAAACTGTTTTTT.

Concerning this clone: This could be a read error, since a much larger clone is one nucleotide away. The same CDR3 also results from other DNA sequences found in this sample. The CDR3 bases are TGTGCCAGCAGCCCCCGCGGCGGGAGTGTTTACAATGAGCAGTTCTTC. This encodes CASSPRGGSVYNEQFF. The rearrangement links TRBV7-9 to TRBJ2-1, with 7 bases lining up with TRBD2. Germline V gene sequence: CDR1 SEHNR, CDR2 FQNEAQ (reference sequence). The V and J ends lost 5 bases and 4 bases, in that order; junction bases with no gene match: 11. This CDR3 has 16 residues.

This clone was detected only once. The V gene is TRBV2, the J gene TRBJ2-3; no clear D. The germline V gene has CDR1 SNHLY and CDR2 FYNNEI. The CDR3 is 14 amino acids. The V gene lost 7 bases and the J gene lost 0 bases, with 11 bases spanning the gap. The CDR3: CASTLGSSTDTQYF. CDR3 sequence (DNA): TGTGCCAGCACCCTGGGGTCTAGCACAGATACGCAGTATTTT.

The rearrangement uses TRBV4-1 and TRBJ1-3; D may be TRBD1 (6 bases). The CDR3 is 16 residues long. The V end lost 0 bases, the J end lost 4 bases, and 13 bases lay between the germline ends. CDR1 and CDR2 (germline): MGHRA, YSYEKL. CDR3 DNA: TGCGCCAGCAGCCAAGATCGGGGGGGCTCAGGAAACACCATATATTTT. This gives the protein CASSQDRGGSGNTIYF.

The chain employs TRBV21-1 and TRBJ2-2; TRBD2, the table's D call, was not compared with the DNA. TRBV21-1 is recorded as a pseudogene. This CDR3 region has 18 residues. CDR3 in DNA: TGTGCCAGAATTACTAGCGGGTGGTCGGGCTATAGGACCGGGGAGCTGTTTTTT. Amino acids: CARITSGWSGYRTGELFF.

The chain carries TRBV30 and TRBJ1-3, with D uncertain. The CDR3 consists of 12 residues. Germline V gene sequence: CDR1 GTSNPN, CDR2 SVGIG (reference sequence). V lost 4 bases and J lost 0, with 4 bases in between. Here the CDR3 reads CAWTPSGNTIYF. In DNA form, the CDR3 reads TGTGCCTGGACCCCCTCTGGAAACACCATATATTTT.

For the CDR3, the DNA is TGTGCCAGCAGCTTAAGCTCCACCTACGAGCAGTACTTC. It is translated as CASSLSSTYEQYF. The gene calls are TRBV7-9 and TRBJ2-7; D remains unclear. The CDR3 covers 13 residues. Germline V gene sequence: CDR1 SEHNR, CDR2 FQNEAQ (reference sequence). V gave up 2 bases and J gave up 2 bases, with 7 bases separating them.

The chain couples TRBV15 to TRBJ2-5, with D perhaps TRBD1 (6 bases). The end of the DNA is better explained by TRBJ2-7, so the J call may be wrong. Germline lookup yields CDR1 LNHNV and CDR2 YYDKDF (reference sequence). The CDR3 is 16 residues long. CDR3 sequence: CATSREGTRASYEQYF. The DNA of the CDR3 is TGTGCCACCAGCAGAGAGGGGACAAGGGCTTCCTACGAGCAGTACTTC.

This clone was seen more than once but under ten times. The V gene is TRBV4-1, the J gene TRBJ2-7, with D perhaps matching TRBD2 (5 bases). Germline values: CDR1 MGHRA, CDR2 YSYEKL. CDR3 length: 15 residues. V shed 1 base and J shed 3 bases, with 13 bases lying between them. The CDR3 DNA follows: TGCGCCAGCAGCCAAGGTGGAGCGGCGGGCTACGAGCAGTACTTC. Protein: CASSQGGAAGYEQYF.

The chain links TRBV7-9 to TRBJ2-7; 8 nucleotides align to TRBD2. V lost 6 bases, J lost 3 bases, and 1 base stayed unmatched. The CDR3 runs to 12 residues. Germline V gene sequence: CDR1 SEHNR, CDR2 FQNEAQ (reference sequence). The CDR3 is CASRSGSYEQYF. The CDR3 bases are TGTGCCAGCAGGAGCGGGAGCTACGAGCAGTACTTC.

The chain joins TRBV6-6 to TRBJ2-4; possible D gene TRBD1, 7 bases. CDR1 and CDR2 (germline): MNHNY, SVGAGI (reference sequence). V lost 4 bases and J 7 bases, leaving 11 bases between the germline ends. CDR3 length: 13 residues. CDR3 amino acids: CASSSQGGNIQYF. Here the CDR3 DNA reads TGTGCCAGCAGTTCCCAGGGGGGTAACATTCAGTACTTC.

This clone was seen a few times. The J gene is TRBJ1-4, the V gene TRBV28; TRBD1 aligns across 9 bases. The V gene's germline CDR1 is MDHEN and CDR2 SYDVKM. This CDR3 region has 14 residues. Trimming took 7 bases from V and 8 from J; bases not matched to a gene: 8. For the CDR3, the DNA is TGTGCCAGCACCCGGGACAGGGTCAACGAAAAACTGTTTTTT. The encoded protein is CASTRDRVNEKLFF.

The J gene is TRBJ1-4, the V gene TRBV28; no firm D call. Looked up from germline, CDR1 is MDHEN and CDR2 is SYDVKM. Trimming left V 7 bases short and J 7 bases short, with 13 bases between. The length of the CDR3 is 13 residues. CDR3 in DNA: TGTGCCAGCATTTCGGGGTCGGGTGAAAAACTGTTTTTT. Translation: CASISGSGEKLFF.

This clone was found once. This chain joins TRBV4-1 and TRBJ2-7; 11 bases map to TRBD2. J was trimmed by 1 base and V by 0 bases; bases with no gene match: 11. The CDR3 is 19 amino acids. CDR1 is MGHRA, CDR2 YSYEKL, per germline. CDR3 DNA: TGCGCCAGCAGCCAAGATAGTAGCGGGAGGGCCGGGGGTTCCTACGAGCAGTACTTC. It codes for CASSQDSSGRAGGSYEQYF.

This clone was found a few times. This chain connects TRBV29-1 to TRBJ2-5; tentative D call: TRBD1 (5 bases). The J call may be in error: the DNA end matches TRBJ2-7 better. The CDR3 is 16 residues long. Germline values: CDR1 SQVTM, CDR2 ANQGSEA. The CDR3: CSVELAGAGKRYEQYF. CDR3 DNA sequence: TGCAGCGTTGAACTCGCTGGGGCAGGGAAGAGATACGAGCAGTACTTC.

This clone occurred many times. The rearrangement uses TRBV28 and TRBJ1-2, with D maybe TRBD1 (5 bases). CDR3 length: 14 residues. Per germline, CDR1 MDHEN and CDR2 SYDVKM. V was trimmed by 1 base and J by 10 bases, leaving 16 bases between them. The CDR3 loop reads CASSLSKDGGAYTF. CDR3 sequence (DNA): TGTGCCAGCAGTTTATCTAAGGACGGGGGAGCCTACACCTTC.

This clone was detected a few times. Other DNA sequences in this specimen translate into the identical CDR3. The chain couples TRBV9 to TRBJ2-2; unclear D gene. The ends were cut back, 1 base at V and 4 bases at J, with 8 bases in the middle. In germline, CDR1 is SGDLS, CDR2 YYNGEE. This CDR3 spans 14 amino acids. In DNA, the CDR3 is TGTGCCAGCAGCGTAAGTTGGGGCACCGGGGAGCTGTTTTTT. This gives the protein CASSVSWGTGELFF.

The genes are TRBV5-1 and TRBJ2-1; D not certain. V gave up 4 bases and J gave up 8 bases, with 16 bases separating them. This CDR3 comprises 14 residues. The germline gives CDR1 SGHRS, CDR2 YFSETQ. DNA of the CDR3: TGCGCCAGCAGCCCGATACCCTTGGGTGATGAGCAGTTCTTC. It codes for CASSPIPLGDEQFF.

This chain connects TRBV19 to TRBJ2-1; D remains ambiguous. The CDR3 sequence is 15 residues long. V shed 1 base and J shed 10 bases, with 17 bases lying between them. The germline V gene has CDR1 LNHDA and CDR2 SQIVND (reference sequence). The CDR3 sequence is CASSIVLGLEAEQFF. CDR3 nucleotide sequence: TGTGCCAGTAGTATAGTCCTAGGCCTCGAAGCCGAGCAGTTCTTC. The variable domain in full, with the rest retrieved from reference TRBV19 and TRBJ2-1, is DGGITQSPKYLFRKEGQNVTLSCEQNLNHDAMYWYRQDPGQGLRLIYYSQIVNDFQKGDIAEGYSVSREKKESFPLTVTSAQKNPTAFYLCASSIVLGLEAEQFFGPGTRLTVL.

The genes are TRBV10-3 and TRBJ2-7; 9 bases fit TRBD2. The V and J ends lost 3 bases and 4 bases, in that order; junction bases with no gene match: 7. This CDR3 is built from 15 residues. Germline lookup yields CDR1 ENHRY and CDR2 SYGVKD. The CDR3: CAISDLLAGAYEQYF. DNA for the CDR3: TGTGCCATCAGTGACCTTTTAGCGGGAGCTTACGAGCAGTACTTC.

This clone turned up a few times. The chain employs TRBV4-2 and TRBJ2-1; TRBD1 matches at 12 bases. CDR3 length: 17 amino acids. Germline loops: CDR1 LGHNA, CDR2 YNFKEQ. V shed 5 bases, J shed 8 bases, and the junction held 13 bases outside the gene matches. Written as DNA, the CDR3 is TGTGCCAGCAGCGTAACCAGCAGGGGACAGGGGGCCGATGAGCAGTTCTTC. This translates into CASSVTSRGQGADEQFF.

V usage is TRBV18 and J usage is TRBJ2-1; 14 bases align to TRBD2. The V gene end was trimmed by 3 bases and the J gene end by 3 bases; junction bases not matched to a gene: 10. This CDR3 region has 19 residues. Germline V CDR1 and CDR2: KGHSH, LQKENI. CDR3 protein: CASSPIKGTSGRFYNEQFF. In nucleotides, the CDR3 is TGTGCCAGCTCACCGATCAAAGGGACTAGCGGGAGATTCTACAATGAGCAGTTCTTC.

This chain joins TRBV4-1 and TRBJ1-5; TRBD1 matches 7 bases. The CDR3 consists of 15 residues. The J segment lost 7 bases and the V segment lost 3 bases, leaving 9 bases of the junction unmatched. The germline V gene has CDR1 MGHRA and CDR2 YSYEKL. The CDR3, as DNA: TGCGCCAGCAGCCAGAGACAGGGCGTCACCCAGCCCCAGCATTTT. Its translation: CASSQRQGVTQPQHF.